Shown below are 25 T cell receptor beta chains from a single sample sequenced in a study of blood T cell repertoires in COVID-19. Profiled with immunoSEQ multiplex PCR; TCRdb holds only in-frame clones, not every one. The sample has 350,000 or so clones; roughly 90% are singletons. Sequenced sample: PBMCs or T cells enriched from blood (not recorded which). The receptors were sampled from a woman under 40 who had been exposed to COVID-19.

The chain recombines TRBV3-1 (or the pseudogene TRBV3-2) with TRBJ2-7, with 9 bases lining up with TRBD2. Trimming at V came to 4 bases and at J to 1 base, leaving 8 bases not matched to a gene. Per germline, CDR1 LGHDT and CDR2 YNNKEL (reference sequence). The CDR3 contains 16 residues. CDR3 loop: CASSPTRLAGSYEQYF. The DNA of the CDR3 is TGTGCCAGCAGCCCGACCAGGCTAGCGGGATCCTACGAGCAGTACTTC.

The chain is built from TRBV5-1 and TRBJ2-1; 9 bases agree with TRBD2. Germline V gives CDR1 SGHRS, CDR2 YFSETQ. J gave up 4 bases and V 0 bases, and 2 bases lay outside the gene matches. The CDR3 has 15 amino acids. CDR3 loop: CASSLGAGGYNEQFF. The CDR3, as DNA: TGCGCCAGCAGCTTGGGGGCGGGAGGGTACAATGAGCAGTTCTTC. Full variable domain (missing parts from reference TRBV5-1 and TRBJ2-1): KAGVTQTPRYLIKTRGQQVTLSCSPISGHRSVSWYQQTPGQGLQFLFEYFSETQRNKGNFPGRFSGRQFSNSRSEMNVSTLELGDSALYLCASSLGAGGYNEQFFGPGTRLTVL.

The gene calls are TRBV10-1 and TRBJ2-1; tentative D call: TRBD2 (5 bases). The CDR3 is 16 residues long. CDR1 is WNHNN, CDR2 SYGVQD, per germline (reference sequence). Trimming took off 3 bases at V and 1 base at J, with 13 bases between the two ends. The CDR3 coding sequence is TGCGCCAGCAGTGATTTGGGAGTAGGGTCCTACAATGAGCAGTTCTTC. Amino acids: CASSDLGVGSYNEQFF.

The V and J genes are TRBV14 and TRBJ2-1, with D hard to call. Deletions cut 4 bases from V and 6 bases from J, with 16 bases between. This CDR3 comprises 15 residues. CDR1 is SGHDN and CDR2 is FVKESK in the germline V gene. The CDR3 nucleotides read TGTGCCAGCAGCCCTCGTACCCAACGCGCCAATGAGCAGTTCTTC. It specifies CASSPRTQRANEQFF.

CDR3 sequence: CSVGAVSLTDTQYF. CDR3 coding DNA: TGCAGCGTTGGAGCGGTCAGCCTCACAGATACGCAGTATTTT. This chain uses TRBV29-1 with TRBJ2-3; D may be TRBD2 (5 bases). Germline-derived CDR1 and CDR2 are SQVTM and ANQGSEA. The length of the CDR3 is 14 residues. Trimming took 4 bases from V and 2 from J, leaving 13 bases between them.

In its sample, this clone was seen a few times. The genes are TRBV7-9 and TRBJ2-7; tentative D call: TRBD2 (5 bases). Per germline, CDR1 SEHNR and CDR2 FQNEAQ (reference sequence). The CDR3 runs 13 residues. Trimming took 5 bases from V and 5 from J, leaving 13 bases between them. CDR3 sequence: CASSPPGNHEQYF. Here the CDR3 DNA reads TGTGCCAGCAGCCCTCCCGGGAACCACGAGCAGTACTTC.

At least ten counts were recorded for this clone. The chain combines TRBV9 with TRBJ1-6; TRBD1 aligns across 11 bases. The junction had 15 bases not matched to a gene; V was cut back by 0 bases and J by 16 bases. There are 17 residues in the CDR3. The germline V gene has CDR1 SGDLS and CDR2 YYNGEE. The CDR3 sequence: CASSVGGTGGNALKLHF. CDR3 sequence (DNA): TGTGCCAGCAGCGTAGGTGGGACAGGGGGAAACGCACTAAAACTCCACTTT.

V and J are TRBV27 and TRBJ2-2; TRBD2 is a possible D gene (6 bases). This CDR3 spans 16 amino acids. The V gene lost 3 bases and the J gene lost 6 bases, with 17 bases spanning the gap. Looked up from germline, CDR1 is MNHEY and CDR2 is SMNVEV (reference sequence). The CDR3 reads CASSFYFGGTPGELFF. DNA of the CDR3: TGTGCCAGCAGTTTTTATTTCGGAGGGACCCCCGGGGAGCTGTTTTTT.

This clone was seen a few times. V is TRBV18 and J is TRBJ1-2; the match to TRBD1 covers 8 bases. The V and J ends lost 3 bases and 14 bases, in that order; junction bases with no gene match: 11. The CDR3 has 13 residues. Looked up from germline, CDR1 is KGHSH and CDR2 is LQKENI. Written as DNA, the CDR3 is TGTGCCAGCTCACCGACAGACAGGGGCCCTCAAACCTTC. Its translation: CASSPTDRGPQTF.

V gene TRBV9 combines with J gene TRBJ2-1, with a weak D call TRBD2 (6 bases). This CDR3 spans 16 amino acids. Germline CDR1 reads SGDLS; CDR2 reads YYNGEE. The V end lost 3 bases, the J end lost 9 bases, and 22 bases lay between the germline ends. The CDR3 nucleotides are TGTGCCAGCAGCGAGGGTACTCTTTTGGAGGGCGGTGAGCAGTTCTTC. Its translation: CASSEGTLLEGGEQFF.

The V and J genes are TRBV5-1 and TRBJ2-7; D possibly corresponds to TRBD2 (5 bases). Germline loops: CDR1 SGHRS, CDR2 YFSETQ. The CDR3 length is 16 residues. Trimming took 2 bases from V and 9 from J, leaving 24 bases between them. The chain's CDR3 is CASSLGSSLIYEGQYF. As DNA, the CDR3 is TGCGCCAGCAGCTTAGGATCATCATTGATCTACGAGGGGCAGTACTTC.

The gene calls are TRBV19 and TRBJ2-7; a weak D match, TRBD2 (5 bases). The CDR3 runs 14 residues. Trimming left V 6 bases short and J 6 bases short, with 18 bases between. Germline CDR1 reads LNHDA; CDR2 reads SQIVND (reference sequence). The CDR3 reads CASSPGGHSREQYF. In nucleotides, the CDR3 is TGTGCCAGTAGCCCCGGCGGGCACTCACGCGAGCAGTACTTC.

V gene TRBV27 combines with J gene TRBJ1-1, with D possibly being TRBD1 (5 bases). V was trimmed by 5 bases and J by 0 bases, leaving 10 bases between them. Germline V gene data show CDR1 as MNHEY and CDR2 as SMNVEV (reference sequence). The CDR3 is made up of 14 amino acids. For the CDR3, the DNA is TGTGCCAGCAGTAAGACAGCAATGAACACTGAAGCTTTCTTT. It translates to CASSKTAMNTEAFF.

V usage is TRBV27 and J usage is TRBJ2-3, with 14 bases lining up with TRBD2. With V trimmed by 5 bases and J by 6 bases, 13 bases remained unmatched. Germline V gives CDR1 MNHEY, CDR2 SMNVEV (reference sequence). The CDR3 sequence is 18 residues long. The chain's CDR3 is CASSQPKGLAGVFDTQYF. The DNA for the CDR3 is TGTGCCAGCAGTCAACCGAAGGGACTAGCGGGAGTGTTTGATACGCAGTATTTT.

The V gene is TRBV9, the J gene TRBJ2-7, with TRBD2 matching over 14 bases. This CDR3 region has 15 residues. V lost 3 bases, J lost 2 bases, and 1 base stayed unmatched. CDR1 SGDLS and CDR2 YYNGEE come from the germline V gene. CDR3 DNA: TGTGCCAGCAGCGAGGGACTAGCGGGAGCCTACGAGCAGTACTTC. Its translation: CASSEGLAGAYEQYF. Looking up the rest from reference TRBV9 and TRBJ2-7 gives the full variable domain: DSGVTQTPKHLITATGQRVTLRCSPRSGDLSVYWYQQSLDQGLQFLIQYYNGEERAKGNILERFSAQQFPDLHSELNLSSLELGDSALYFCASSEGLAGAYEQYFGPGTRLTVT.

The gene calls are TRBV29-1 and TRBJ2-2; 9 bases are shared with TRBD1. The germline CDR1 and CDR2 sequences are SQVTM and ANQGSEA. The length of the CDR3 is 20 residues. V lost 3 bases and J lost 4; bases outside the gene matches: 21. The CDR3 loop reads CSVEEWPKNRGLRGTGELFF. CDR3 bases: TGCAGCGTTGAGGAATGGCCTAAAAACAGGGGGCTGCGAGGCACCGGGGAGCTGTTTTTT.

The rearrangement links TRBV5-4 to TRBJ1-5, with D tentatively TRBD1 (6 bases). Germline V gives CDR1 SGHNT, CDR2 YYREEE (reference sequence). V dropped 2 bases and J dropped 3 bases, with 9 bases sitting between them. CDR3 length: 14 amino acids. CDR3 sequence: CASSLGGYNQPQHF. CDR3 nucleotide sequence: TGTGCCAGCAGCTTAGGGGGATACAATCAGCCCCAGCATTTT.

This chain connects TRBV12-3 or TRBV12-4 to TRBJ2-3, with D maybe TRBD1 (6 bases). The CDR3 has 13 amino acids. V was trimmed by 6 bases and J by 4 bases, leaving 11 bases between them. CDR3 sequence (DNA): TGTGCCAGCAGCCCGGGACAATCAGATACGCAGTATTTT. This encodes CASSPGQSDTQYF.

The chain links TRBV29-1 to TRBJ2-3, with TRBD2 identical over 7 bases. The V segment lost 3 bases and the J segment 2 bases; nucleotides outside the gene matches: 17. The CDR3 consists of 18 residues. Germline V lookup: CDR1 SQVTM, CDR2 ANQGSEA. CDR3 bases: TGCAGCGTTGATGTTGACAAAAGCGGGAAGAAGTTCACAGATACGCAGTATTTT. Protein sequence: CSVDVDKSGKKFTDTQYF.

Concerning this clone: The sample has other DNA sequences that encode this CDR3 too. The chain employs TRBV18 and TRBJ1-5; D gene unclear. CDR3 size: 13 residues. V was shortened by 2 bases and J by 5 bases, with 7 bases between the two germline ends. Per the germline V gene, CDR1 is KGHSH and CDR2 is LQKENI. The CDR3 sequence is CASSPGTDQPQHF. The CDR3 DNA follows: TGTGCCAGCTCACCAGGTACAGATCAGCCCCAGCATTTT.

The chain employs TRBV9 and TRBJ2-3; 7 bases line up with TRBD2. The CDR3 covers 15 residues. With 7 bases clipped from V and 4 bases from J, the junction kept 12 bases outside the gene matches. From germline, CDR1 is SGDLS and CDR2 YYNGEE. In DNA, the CDR3 is TGTGCCAGCGGAGAAGCGGGAAAGCGGGCAGATACGCAGTATTTT. Amino acid sequence: CASGEAGKRADTQYF.

The chain has TRBV19 and TRBJ1-2; 10 nucleotides align to TRBD1. In germline, CDR1 is LNHDA, CDR2 SQIVND (reference sequence). Germline trimming cut 4 bases from V and 6 bases from J; bases unmatched to any gene: 2. This CDR3 region has 13 residues. CDR3 loop: CASSTGQGDGYTF. DNA for the CDR3: TGTGCCAGTAGTACCGGACAGGGGGATGGCTACACCTTC.

The rearrangement links TRBV19 to TRBJ2-1, with 16 bases that match TRBD2. Per the germline V gene, CDR1 is LNHDA and CDR2 is SQIVND (reference sequence). This CDR3 region has 16 residues. V was pared by 4 bases and J by 10 bases, with 7 bases of the junction left unmatched. CDR3 nucleotide sequence: TGTGCCAGTAGTACCTTCGGGACTAGCGGGAGGGCCGAGCAGTTCTTC. Amino acid sequence: CASSTFGTSGRAEQFF.

This clone was counted a few times. The rearrangement uses TRBV5-1 and TRBJ2-7, with a tentative D call TRBD2 (6 bases). CDR1 and CDR2 (germline): SGHRS, YFSETQ. V dropped 6 bases and J dropped 6 bases, with 19 bases sitting between them. This CDR3 comprises 14 residues. The CDR3 spells CASTTSPGSFEQYF. For the CDR3, the DNA is TGCGCCAGCACCACCTCCCCCGGGAGTTTCGAGCAGTACTTC.

The genes are TRBV7-9 and TRBJ1-4, with D possibly TRBD1 on 5 matching bases. Trimming stripped 1 base from V and 0 bases from J, with 9 bases between. The CDR3 is 16 residues long. The germline V gene has CDR1 SEHNR and CDR2 FQNEAQ (reference sequence). CDR3 in DNA: TGTGCCAGCAGCTTAGGAACAGGCGCAACTAATGAAAAACTGTTTTTT. Translation gives CASSLGTGATNEKLFF.